The 29 T cell receptor beta chains presented below share a single source sample, sequenced in a study of blood T cell repertoires in COVID-19. TCRdb's copy holds only in-frame clones and misses some; the assay was immunoSEQ multiplex PCR. The table records approximately 440,000 clones, 90% of them present only once. Sequenced input: PBMCs or T cells enriched from blood (not recorded which). Receptor source: a young man who had recovered from COVID-19.

The chain couples TRBV30 to TRBJ1-2; perhaps TRBD1 as D (6 bases). The CDR3 spans 14 residues. Germline V gene sequence: CDR1 GTSNPN, CDR2 SVGIG (reference sequence). The V gene lost 0 bases and the J gene lost 6 bases, with 14 bases spanning the gap. This CDR3 reads CAWSVLGAEDGYTF. The DNA for the CDR3 is TGTGCCTGGAGTGTATTGGGGGCAGAAGATGGCTACACCTTC.

The chain couples TRBV4-1 to TRBJ2-7; TRBD1 aligns across 9 bases. The CDR3 spans 16 residues. Germline loops: CDR1 MGHRA, CDR2 YSYEKL. The V segment lost 2 bases and the J segment 3 bases; nucleotides outside the gene matches: 8. CDR3 protein: CASSQRTGAGGYEQYF. In DNA, the CDR3 is TGCGCCAGCAGCCAAAGGACAGGGGCGGGTGGCTACGAGCAGTACTTC.

The chain employs TRBV5-4 and TRBJ2-2; 12 nucleotides match TRBD2. Looked up from germline, CDR1 is SGHNT and CDR2 is YYREEE (reference sequence). The junction had 6 bases not matched to a gene; V was cut back by 4 bases and J by 5 bases. The CDR3 is made up of 16 amino acids. The CDR3 DNA is TGTGCCAGCAGCCGGGGACTAGCGGGCCGAACCGGGGAGCTGTTTTTT. Its translation is CASSRGLAGRTGELFF.

The rearrangement links TRBV12-5 to TRBJ2-1; the match to TRBD2 covers 10 bases. The CDR3 length is 16 residues. V shed 5 bases, J shed 1 base, and the junction held 5 bases outside the gene matches. Germline CDR1 LGHNT, CDR2 FRNRAP. As DNA, the CDR3 is TGTGCTAGTGGTACAGCGGGAGGGCGGTCCTACAATGAGCAGTTCTTC. Translating gives CASGTAGGRSYNEQFF.

The genes are TRBV5-6 and TRBJ1-6, with D possibly matching TRBD1 (6 bases). V was trimmed by 4 bases and J by 5 bases, leaving 16 bases between them. The V gene's germline CDR1 is SGHDT and CDR2 YYEEEE. The CDR3 consists of 16 residues. As DNA, the CDR3 is TGTGCCAGCAGCGGATCTATACAGGGTAATAATTCACCCCTCCACTTT. Translated, it gives CASSGSIQGNNSPLHF.

The chain couples TRBV5-1 to TRBJ2-2; 8 positions match TRBD1. From germline, CDR1 is SGHRS and CDR2 YFSETQ. The CDR3 totals 14 residues. Trimming cost V 4 bases and J 8 bases; bases outside gene matches: 7. CDR3 residues: CASSPTGDTGELFF. The CDR3, as DNA: TGCGCCAGCAGCCCGACAGGGGATACTGGGGAGCTGTTTTTT.

The V and J genes are TRBV18 and TRBJ1-4; a possible D gene is TRBD1 (6 bases). Looked up from germline, CDR1 is KGHSH and CDR2 is LQKENI. The CDR3 sequence is 14 residues long. V was pared by 5 bases and J by 3 bases, with 10 bases between. CDR3 in amino acids: CASSEQGSNEKLFF. The DNA of the CDR3 is TGTGCCAGCTCAGAACAGGGCTCTAATGAAAAACTGTTTTTT.

V usage is TRBV18 and J usage is TRBJ2-7, with 11 nucleotides matching TRBD2. Germline V gene lookup returns CDR1 KGHSH and CDR2 LQKENI. The J segment lost 3 bases and the V segment lost 6 bases, leaving 4 bases of the junction unmatched. CDR3 length equals 14 residues. This chain's CDR3 is CASSGTSGLYEQYF. CDR3 coding DNA: TGTGCCAGCTCCGGGACTAGCGGTCTCTACGAGCAGTACTTC.

V gene TRBV18 combines with J gene TRBJ1-1; maybe TRBD1 (5 bases). The V and J ends lost 4 bases and 0 bases respectively, with 12 bases between them. The CDR3 loop spans 15 amino acids. Per the germline V gene, CDR1 is KGHSH and CDR2 is LQKENI. The CDR3 nucleotides read TGTGCCAGCTCACTGGGGGGAGTGGTGAACACTGAAGCTTTCTTT. Translated, it gives CASSLGGVVNTEAFF.

V and J are TRBV2 and TRBJ2-1; 10 positions match TRBD2. J gave up 3 bases and V 6 bases, and 5 bases lay outside the gene matches. The CDR3 extends over 15 amino acids. Germline V lookup: CDR1 SNHLY, CDR2 FYNNEI. The CDR3 DNA is TGTGCCAGCAGACCCTCTAGCGGGGGCTACAATGAGCAGTTCTTC. It translates to CASRPSSGGYNEQFF.

This clone was found once. The chain couples TRBV7-9 to TRBJ2-1, with 11 bases that match TRBD2. This CDR3 region has 17 residues. With 5 bases clipped from V and 5 bases from J, the junction kept 11 bases outside the gene matches. Germline V lookup: CDR1 SEHNR, CDR2 FQNEAQ (reference sequence). CDR3 region: CASSRGLAGIPNNEQFF. Here the CDR3 DNA reads TGTGCCAGCAGCCGCGGACTAGCGGGCATACCCAACAATGAGCAGTTCTTC.

V gene TRBV7-3 combines with J gene TRBJ2-5, with D perhaps matching TRBD1 (6 bases). Germline V gene lookup returns CDR1 SGHTA and CDR2 FQGTGA. Trimming shortened V by 2 bases and J by 1 base, and 14 bases separated the two germline ends. The CDR3 spans 16 residues. The CDR3 region has the DNA TGTGCCAGCAGCTTAGGGGGTGTAGGGGGCCAAGAGACCCAGTACTTC. Protein product: CASSLGGVGGQETQYF.

The rearrangement joins TRBV28 to TRBJ1-1, with 9 nucleotides matching TRBD1. This CDR3 region has 14 residues. V lost 5 bases to trimming and J lost 4 bases; unmatched junction nucleotides: 5. The germline V gene has CDR1 MDHEN and CDR2 SYDVKM. CDR3 in DNA: TGTGCCAGCAGTCTCCGGGACAGGGCCACTGAAGCTTTCTTT. Protein: CASSLRDRATEAFF.

The rearrangement joins TRBV5-1 to TRBJ2-3; a weak D match, TRBD2 (6 bases). CDR1 and CDR2 (germline): SGHRS, YFSETQ. The V end was cut by 0 bases, the J end by 4 bases, with 9 bases between. The CDR3 has 14 amino acids. In DNA form, the CDR3 reads TGCGCCAGCAGCTTGGGGAGGGATTCAGATACGCAGTATTTT. It yields the protein CASSLGRDSDTQYF.

The rearrangement links TRBV3-1 (or the pseudogene TRBV3-2) to TRBJ1-3; TRBD1 agrees at 11 bases. The germline CDR1 and CDR2 sequences are LGHDT and YNNKEL (reference sequence). V lost 2 bases to trimming and J lost 11 bases; unmatched junction nucleotides: 5. CDR3 length equals 14 residues. CDR3 region: CASSQPGQGDSIYF. The DNA of the CDR3 is TGTGCCAGCAGCCAACCGGGACAGGGGGATTCCATATATTTT.

This clone was counted a single time. This chain connects TRBV5-1 to TRBJ2-7, with D possibly TRBD1 on 6 matching bases. The CDR3 has 13 residues. The V and J ends lost 9 bases and 0 bases respectively, with 13 bases between them. CDR1 SGHRS and CDR2 YFSETQ come from the germline V gene. CDR3 loop: CATRDTNSYEQYF. Here the CDR3 DNA reads TGCGCCACCCGGGACACTAACTCCTACGAGCAGTACTTC.

The gene calls are TRBV5-1 and TRBJ1-5; D is possibly TRBD1 (6 bases). CDR3 size: 14 residues. The V end was cut by 2 bases, the J end by 11 bases, with 17 bases between. The V gene's germline CDR1 is SGHRS and CDR2 YFSETQ. CDR3 DNA sequence: TGCGCCAGCAGCTTATCGGCAGGGGATACAACCCAGCATTTT. It yields the protein CASSLSAGDTTQHF.

The V gene is TRBV10-3, the J gene TRBJ1-2; TRBD1 matches at 10 bases. The V gene end was trimmed by 3 bases and the J gene end by 5 bases; junction bases not matched to a gene: 6. CDR1 ENHRY and CDR2 SYGVKD come from the germline V gene. CDR3 length: 15 amino acids. CDR3 in amino acids: CAISDPGQGFYGYTF. CDR3 nucleotide sequence: TGTGCCATCAGTGACCCGGGACAGGGGTTTTATGGCTACACCTTC.

The chain joins TRBV5-1 to TRBJ1-2; D unresolved. Trimming shortened V by 6 bases and J by 8 bases, and 14 bases separated the two germline ends. The CDR3 contains 12 residues. Germline V gives CDR1 SGHRS, CDR2 YFSETQ. The CDR3 spells CASNPEDGGYTF. CDR3 DNA sequence: TGCGCCAGCAACCCGGAGGACGGAGGCTACACCTTC.

This clone was detected once. The chain recombines TRBV18 with TRBJ1-3, with D possibly TRBD1 on 5 matching bases. CDR1 is KGHSH and CDR2 is LQKENI in the germline V gene. V was trimmed by 3 bases and J by 1 base, leaving 7 bases between them. The CDR3 consists of 14 residues. The CDR3 nucleotides are TGTGCCAGCTCACCGCAGGGTTCTGGAAACACCATATATTTT. Translating gives CASSPQGSGNTIYF.

The CDR3 loop reads CASSRTLAGGPYNEQFF. In DNA, the CDR3 is TGTGCCAGCAGCCGAACGCTAGCGGGGGGTCCCTACAATGAGCAGTTCTTC. V usage is TRBV3-1 (or the pseudogene TRBV3-2) and J usage is TRBJ2-1; 11 bases map to TRBD2. Germline V lookup: CDR1 LGHDT, CDR2 YNNKEL (reference sequence). V lost 4 bases and J lost 2; bases outside the gene matches: 7. The CDR3 extends over 17 amino acids.

V gene TRBV10-1 combines with J gene TRBJ1-6; TRBD1 aligns across 8 bases. From germline, CDR1 is WNHNN and CDR2 SYGVQD (reference sequence). The CDR3 has 13 residues. Losses at the gene ends were 5 bases for V and 9 bases for J; bases not matched to a gene: 3. The CDR3 nucleotides are TGCGCCAGCAGTACGGACAGGGCTTCACCCCTCCACTTT. Its translation: CASSTDRASPLHF.

V usage is TRBV16 and J usage is TRBJ1-4, with 9 bases lining up with TRBD1. V was pared by 3 bases and J by 0 bases, with 8 bases of the junction left unmatched. Germline loops: CDR1 KGHSY, CDR2 FQNENV. This CDR3 comprises 18 residues. CDR3: CASSHSGTGSSTNEKLFF. The CDR3 DNA reads TGTGCCAGCAGCCACTCCGGGACAGGGAGTTCAACTAATGAAAAACTGTTTTTT.

The gene calls are TRBV15 and TRBJ1-6; 7 bases line up with TRBD1. This CDR3 has 15 amino acids. Germline lookup yields CDR1 LNHNV and CDR2 YYDKDF (reference sequence). Unmatched junction bases numbered 4, after V lost 1 base and J lost 7 bases. The CDR3 region is CATSRGTGGNSPLHF. The DNA of the CDR3 is TGTGCCACCAGCAGAGGGACAGGAGGCAATTCACCCCTCCACTTT.

This clone was observed a handful of times. Different DNA sequences within this sample yield the same CDR3. The chain has TRBV12-3 or TRBV12-4 and TRBJ1-2; D not resolved. There are 13 residues in the CDR3. Trimming pared 6 bases from V and 2 bases from J, leaving 10 bases between. CDR3 nucleotide sequence: TGTGCCAGCAGCCAAACAGTAAACTATGGCTACACCTTC. It codes for CASSQTVNYGYTF.

The chain carries TRBV5-1 and TRBJ1-6, with unresolved D. Germline V gives CDR1 SGHRS, CDR2 YFSETQ. The CDR3 has 13 residues. Trimming pared 3 bases from V and 7 bases from J, leaving 8 bases between. For the CDR3, the DNA is TGCGCCAGCAGCTCCGGGAAGAATTCACCCCTCCACTTT. It translates to CASSSGKNSPLHF.

V usage is TRBV12-3 or TRBV12-4 and J usage is TRBJ1-5, with D maybe TRBD1 (5 bases). V dropped 7 bases and J dropped 7 bases, with 14 bases sitting between them. The length of the CDR3 is 13 residues. The CDR3 region is CASTNGGRQPQHF. CDR3 nucleotide sequence: TGTGCCAGCACCAACGGGGGGAGGCAGCCCCAGCATTTT.

The chain is built from TRBV6-1 and TRBJ2-5; TRBD2 aligns across 9 bases. With V trimmed by 1 base and J by 5 bases, 5 bases remained unmatched. Germline-derived CDR1 and CDR2 are MNHNS and SASEGT. The CDR3 consists of 15 residues. CDR3 sequence: CASSEGGAGGETQYF. The DNA of the CDR3 is TGTGCCAGCAGTGAAGGTGGGGCGGGAGGGGAGACCCAGTACTTC.

The rearrangement joins TRBV7-9 to TRBJ2-1; D unclear. V was shortened by 6 bases and J by 8 bases, with 14 bases between the two germline ends. Per the germline V gene, CDR1 is SEHNR and CDR2 is FQNEAQ (reference sequence). CDR3 length: 13 residues. CDR3 nucleotide sequence: TGTGCCAGCAGTCCAATCTTGGAGCATGAGCAGTTCTTC. Protein sequence: CASSPILEHEQFF.